Presented here are 18 T cell receptor beta chains from one specimen sequenced in a study of identical twins (dated by TCRdb to 2015 to 2016). Libraries were built with 5' RACE. The run used an Illumina HiSeq 2000. TCRdb took the public reads, trimmed them with fastp at Q25, ran MiXCR for clone calling and kept in-frame beta chains. Rows are combined by CDR3 protein, so each entry shows the most common genes and DNA. Present in this sample are a few hundred thousand distinct CDR3 sequences, roughly a tenth of which were seen just once. About a tenth of the sample is in the top ten clones. The sample comprised memory T cells sorted from blood. The cell subset or site label for this specimen denotes: CD45RO+ enriched T cells. These receptors all come from a man between 45 and 60 years old in good health.

This clonotype was seen only a few times. This chain joins TRBV5-1 and TRBJ2-6; TRBD1 aligns across 7 bases. Per germline, CDR1 SGHRS and CDR2 YFSETQ. The CDR3 covers 17 residues. V shed 2 bases, J shed 4 bases, and the junction held 9 bases outside the gene matches. The CDR3 nucleotides are TGCGCCAGCAGCTTACAGGGGACCCCTGGGGGGGCCAACGTCCTGACTTTC. Residues: CASSLQGTPGGANVLTF. Full variable domain (missing parts from reference TRBV5-1 and TRBJ2-6): KAGVTQTPRYLIKTRGQQVTLSCSPISGHRSVSWYQQTPGQGLQFLFEYFSETQRNKGNFPGRFSGRQFSNSRSEMNVSTLELGDSALYLCASSLQGTPGGANVLTFGAGSRLTVL.

This clonotype turned up a few times. The chain recombines TRBV7-9 with TRBJ1-1; no clear D. The CDR3 spans 12 residues. Deletions cut 0 bases from V and 11 bases from J, with 10 bases between. Germline V lookup: CDR1 SEHNR, CDR2 FQNEAQ (reference sequence). CDR3 amino acids: CASSLASAGAFF. The CDR3 bases are TGTGCCAGCAGCTTAGCGTCAGCCGGGGCTTTCTTT.

The chain combines TRBV5-1 with TRBJ1-4; TRBD1 aligns across 7 bases. Germline V CDR1 and CDR2: SGHRS, YFSETQ. The CDR3 covers 14 residues. V shed 2 bases, J shed 7 bases, and the junction held 5 bases outside the gene matches. CDR3 nucleotide sequence: TGCGCCAGCAGCTTAGGGGGCGCCGGTGAAAAACTGTTTTTT. Translation gives CASSLGGAGEKLFF.

This clonotype was seen ten or more times. This chain uses TRBV28 with TRBJ2-7; D gene ambiguous. The CDR3 runs to 12 residues. Trimming removed 3 bases from V and 3 bases from J, with 6 bases in between. CDR1 is MDHEN and CDR2 is SYDVKM in the germline V gene. The CDR3 loop reads CASSLGSYEQYF. The CDR3, as DNA: TGTGCCAGCAGTTTGGGCAGCTACGAGCAGTACTTC.

This clonotype occurred a few times. This chain links TRBV6-1 with TRBJ2-3; 9 bases are shared with TRBD1. The CDR3 runs to 14 residues. Germline V gene lookup returns CDR1 MNHNS and CDR2 SASEGT. V lost 6 bases to trimming and J lost 1 base; unmatched junction nucleotides: 2. The CDR3 DNA is TGTGCCAGCAGCTGGGACAGGGGCACAGATACGCAGTATTTT. It translates to CASSWDRGTDTQYF.

The table lists this clonotype with a few counts. The gene calls are TRBV11-2 and TRBJ1-6; D is possibly TRBD1 (5 bases). Germline CDR1 reads SGHAT; CDR2 reads FQNNGV. Deletions cut 4 bases from V and 9 bases from J, with 13 bases between. CDR3 length equals 14 residues. CDR3 sequence reads: CASSSGLRGSPLHF. The DNA for the CDR3 is TGTGCCAGCAGCTCCGGACTGAGGGGTTCACCCCTCCACTTT. Supplemented by reference TRBV11-2 and TRBJ1-6, the full variable domain reads EAGVAQSPRYKIIEKRQSVAFWCNPISGHATLYWYQQILGQGPKLLIQFQNNGVVDDSQLPKDRFSAERLKGVDSTLKIQPAKLEDSAVYLCASSSGLRGSPLHFGNGTRLTVT.

This clonotype was counted many times. The chain has TRBV3-1 and TRBJ2-3; possible D gene TRBD1, 6 bases. The CDR3 runs to 17 residues. The V end lost 0 bases, the J end lost 3 bases, and 16 bases lay between the germline ends. The germline V gene encodes CDR1 LGHDT and CDR2 YNNKEL (reference sequence). This CDR3 is CASSQDFYRVGTDTQYF. The CDR3 coding sequence is TGTGCCAGCAGCCAAGATTTTTACAGGGTCGGGACAGATACGCAGTATTTT.

This clonotype has only a few counts. The CDR3 coding sequence is TGCGCCAGCAGCTTGCGGAGTAACGAGCAGTACTTC. Its protein product is CASSLRSNEQYF. This rearrangement joins TRBV5-1 to TRBJ2-7; D is unclear. The length of the CDR3 is 12 residues. From germline, CDR1 is SGHRS and CDR2 YFSETQ. The ends were cut back, 1 base at V and 5 bases at J, with 7 bases in the middle.

This clonotype was detected a few times. The chain joins TRBV5-1 to TRBJ2-3; 8 positions agree with TRBD2. The V gene end was trimmed by 7 bases and the J gene end by 5 bases; junction bases not matched to a gene: 12. Germline lookup yields CDR1 SGHRS and CDR2 YFSETQ. The CDR3 has 15 residues. CDR3 protein: CASSWRGAKEDTQYF. CDR3 in DNA: TGCGCCAGCTCGTGGCGGGGGGCCAAGGAAGATACGCAGTATTTT. The complete variable domain, with remaining parts taken from reference TRBV5-1 and TRBJ2-3, reads KAGVTQTPRYLIKTRGQQVTLSCSPISGHRSVSWYQQTPGQGLQFLFEYFSETQRNKGNFPGRFSGRQFSNSRSEMNVSTLELGDSALYLCASSWRGAKEDTQYFGPGTRLTVL.

This clonotype was picked up a small number of times. The V and J genes are TRBV7-8 and TRBJ2-5; 7 bases map to TRBD1. CDR1 SGHVS and CDR2 FQNEAQ come from the germline V gene. Unmatched junction bases numbered 7, after V lost 1 base and J lost 5 bases. CDR3 length: 15 amino acids. The CDR3 region has the DNA TGTGCCAGCAGCTTAGGAGTAGGGGGCAGGGAGACCCAGTACTTC. Translated, it gives CASSLGVGGRETQYF.

This sequence joins TRBV5-5 and TRBJ1-1; D uncertain. This CDR3 contains 12 residues. Trimming shortened V by 1 base and J by 5 bases, and 6 bases separated the two germline ends. CDR1 and CDR2 from the germline V gene are SGHKS and YYEKEE (reference sequence). DNA of the CDR3: TGTGCCAGCAGCTTGCGCGAGACTGAAGCTTTCTTT. It codes for CASSLRETEAFF. The whole variable domain, remainder taken from reference TRBV5-5 and TRBJ1-1, is DAGVTQSPTHLIKTRGQQVTLRCSPISGHKSVSWYQQVLGQGPQFIFQYYEKEERGRGNFPDRFSARQFPNYSSELNVNALLLGDSALYLCASSLRETEAFFGQGTRLTVV.

This clonotype was detected only a few times. The chain couples TRBV28 to TRBJ2-7, with D tentatively TRBD1 (6 bases). Germline lookup yields CDR1 MDHEN and CDR2 SYDVKM. The V gene lost 6 bases and the J gene lost 1 base, with 16 bases spanning the gap. CDR3 size: 15 residues. In nucleotides, the CDR3 is TGTGCCAGCAGGCTCCCACAGGGCTCATCCTACGAGCAGTACTTC. Protein product: CASRLPQGSSYEQYF.

This rearrangement joins TRBV19 to TRBJ2-5; D perhaps matches TRBD2 (6 bases). Germline CDR1 and CDR2: LNHDA and SQIVND (reference sequence). V lost 2 bases and J lost 2, with 12 bases in between. The CDR3 has 15 residues. The chain's CDR3 is CASSITGLSQETQYF. The CDR3 nucleotides are TGTGCCAGTAGTATAACAGGACTAAGTCAAGAGACCCAGTACTTC.

This chain joins TRBV11-2 and TRBJ2-7; D call uncertain. The CDR3 sequence is 15 residues long. In germline, CDR1 is SGHAT, CDR2 FQNNGV. The V and J ends lost 0 bases and 0 bases respectively, with 9 bases between them. The CDR3 bases are TGTGCCAGCAGCTTAGAGAACCACAACTCCTACGAGCAGTACTTC. Amino acid sequence: CASSLENHNSYEQYF.

This chain connects TRBV4-3 to TRBJ1-4, with 9 positions matching TRBD1. Trimming removed 5 bases from V and 3 bases from J; junction bases left unmatched: 4. Germline V CDR1 and CDR2: LGHNA, YSLEER. CDR3 size: 15 residues. CDR3 amino acids: CASSWDRAANEKLFF. Here the CDR3 DNA reads TGCGCCAGCAGCTGGGACAGGGCAGCTAATGAAAAACTGTTTTTT.

The table lists this clonotype with many counts. The chain joins TRBV5-1 to TRBJ2-3; D gene uncertain. Germline V CDR1 and CDR2: SGHRS, YFSETQ. Trimming removed 4 bases from V and 2 bases from J, with 11 bases in between. The CDR3 runs 14 residues. CDR3 DNA sequence: TGCGCCAGCAGCGGTGCGGATCACACAGATACGCAGTATTTT. Translation: CASSGADHTDTQYF.

This clonotype has at least ten counts. The V and J genes are TRBV4-1 and TRBJ2-7, with D unclear. This CDR3 contains 19 residues. Germline assignment: CDR1 MGHRA and CDR2 YSYEKL. Trimming took 4 bases from V and 0 from J, leaving 25 bases between them. In DNA, the CDR3 is TGCGCCAGCAGCCTGACGCTTCCCCCGGGCCTACCGGTCTCCTACGAGCAGTACTTC. Translated: CASSLTLPPGLPVSYEQYF.

The chain employs TRBV6-1 and TRBJ2-2; 7 bases map to TRBD1. V lost 6 bases, J lost 4 bases, and 11 bases stayed unmatched. Looked up from germline, CDR1 is MNHNS and CDR2 is SASEGT. The CDR3 is 16 residues long. The CDR3 loop reads CASSASGTALTGELFF. The CDR3 bases are TGTGCCAGCAGCGCGTCCGGGACAGCCCTCACCGGGGAGCTGTTTTTT.